These 8 T cell receptor beta chains originate from one sample sequenced in a study of response to subunit inactivated influenza vaccine. Via MiXCR, TCRdb re-called the RT-PCR reads, giving one row per CDR3 protein. Here the sample spans hundreds of thousands of distinct CDR3 sequences, 13% to 15% being singletons. Specimen: PBMCs from blood, collected around 15 days before vaccination. Receptor source: a man aged 45-65 years who received an inactivated influenza vaccine.

The V gene is TRBV29-1, the J gene TRBJ1-5; possible D gene TRBD1, 5 bases. Between the trimmed V and J ends, which lost 5 bases and 0 bases, there was a span of 11 bases. Germline CDR1 SQVTM, CDR2 ANQGSEA. The CDR3 is 14 amino acids. The CDR3 coding sequence is TGCAGCGTTAGCGGGGGTCTTAGCAATCAGCCCCAGCATTTT. Amino acid sequence: CSVSGGLSNQPQHF. Supplemented by reference TRBV29-1 and TRBJ1-5, the full variable domain reads SAVISQKPSRDICQRGTSLTIQCQVDSQVTMMFWYRQQPGQSLTLIATANQGSEATYESGFVIDKFPISRPNLTFSTLTVSNMSPEDSSIYLCSVSGGLSNQPQHFGDGTRLSIL.

This clonotype was counted ten times or more. The chain combines TRBV20-1 with TRBJ2-5; perhaps TRBD1 as D (6 bases). The CDR3 contains 11 residues. The germline CDR1 and CDR2 sequences are DFQATT and SNEGSKA (reference sequence). The CDR3 here is CTPAGAETQYF. In DNA form, the CDR3 reads TGCACTCCGGCAGGGGCTGAGACCCAGTACTTC.

J is TRBJ1-6 and V is TRBV7-9, with D possibly being TRBD1 (6 bases). The germline V gene encodes CDR1 SEHNR and CDR2 FQNEAQ (reference sequence). CDR3 length equals 16 residues. Between the trimmed V and J ends, which lost 1 base and 7 bases, there was a span of 14 bases. The CDR3 loop is CASSLGTGTLNSPLHF. In DNA form, the CDR3 reads TGTGCCAGCAGCTTAGGGACCGGGACACTGAATTCACCCCTCCACTTT.

The genes are TRBV15 and TRBJ1-5, with TRBD1 as a possible D gene (5 bases). Germline CDR1 is LNHNV and CDR2 is YYDKDF (reference sequence). CDR3 length: 15 amino acids. The germline V and J ends were trimmed by 3 bases and 1 base, with 10 bases remaining between them. The CDR3 loop reads CATSSTGPSNQPQHF. CDR3 coding DNA: TGTGCCACCAGCAGTACGGGGCCGAGCAATCAGCCCCAGCATTTT.

The chain has TRBV18 and TRBJ2-7, with TRBD1 as a possible D gene (5 bases). V lost 6 bases and J 6 bases, leaving 12 bases between the germline ends. Looked up from germline, CDR1 is KGHSH and CDR2 is LQKENI. This CDR3 region has 12 residues. CDR3 amino acids: CASSPDSSEQYF. In DNA form, the CDR3 reads TGTGCCAGCTCCCCCGACAGTTCCGAGCAGTACTTC. Using reference TRBV18 and TRBJ2-7 for the parts outside the CDR3, the full variable domain is NAGVMQNPRHLVRRRGQEARLRCSPMKGHSHVYWYRQLPEEGLKFMVYLQKENIIDESGMPKERFSAEFPKEGPSILRIQQVVRGDSAAYFCASSPDSSEQYFGPGTRLTVT.

V and J are TRBV2 and TRBJ1-1; D remains ambiguous. Germline CDR1 is SNHLY and CDR2 is FYNNEI. V lost 8 bases and J lost 1, with 8 bases in between. This CDR3 spans 12 amino acids. The CDR3 is CASLDSNTEAFF. The DNA for the CDR3 is TGTGCCAGCCTGGACTCGAACACTGAAGCTTTCTTT.

The J gene is TRBJ1-5, the V gene TRBV12-3 or TRBV12-4; 10 nucleotides align to TRBD1. V shed 6 bases, J shed 0 bases, and the junction held 8 bases outside the gene matches. The CDR3 is made up of 17 amino acids. The CDR3 nucleotides are TGTGCCAGCAGGTTACGGACAGGGGGTTTTAGCAATCAGCCCCAGCATTTT. Translation gives CASRLRTGGFSNQPQHF.

This chain links TRBV4-2 with TRBJ2-3; tentatively, D is TRBD1 or TRBD2 (5 bases each). Germline V gives CDR1 LGHNA, CDR2 YNFKEQ. The V end lost 4 bases, the J end lost 7 bases, and 9 bases lay between the germline ends. The CDR3 contains 12 residues. The CDR3 sequence: CASSPGLNTQYF. CDR3 sequence (DNA): TGTGCCAGCAGCCCGGGGCTAAATACGCAGTATTTT.